This paragraph reports one TCR beta chain. Which antigen it targets is not known. No much larger clone is present one base from it, and per-base qualities are unavailable. Systemically healthy Caucasian individuals from Russia, 39 in total and aged about 6 to 95 years, were included as donors. About 10 milliliters of peripheral blood were drawn from each donor into EDTA-treated Vacutainer tubes. Ficoll-Paque density-gradient centrifugation was used to isolate PBMCs, with at least 7 million obtained per sample. Trizol reagent was used to extract total RNA from the PBMCs, yielding at least 6 micrograms per sample. The percentages of naive CD45RAhigh/CD27high T cells were determined by flow cytometry on a PBMC aliquot from every donor. This record belongs to a study of blood T cells in healthy people across ages (dated by TCRdb to between 2014 and 2017). A note on the overall study: In model experiments, template switching captured about one uniquely barcoded TCR beta cDNA molecule for every two T cells. Donors were grouped into four age groups: young (average 16 years), middle-aged (about 38), aged (around 66) and long-lived (approximately 78). Age-related changes in TCR beta repertoire diversity were measured in the study by deep sequencing normalized with unique cDNA molecular identifiers. The study analyzed two additional independent replicas of 1 million unique cDNA reads from the same blood draw for two donors, one aged 18 to 29 and one aged 80 or older. Donors of different ages were randomly distributed across sequencing lanes to avoid experimental bias. Paper-wide results and their limitations: Because profiling used bulk unsorted PBMCs, naive and antigen-experienced compartments could not be compared conclusively. The CMV infection status of donors was not known, potentially confounding age-related changes in expanded clonotypes. Total diversity estimates from one million sequenced T cells were considered lower bounds and underestimates. Compared with the aged group, the long-lived group had more naive CD4+ T cells, fewer expanded clones and increased TCR diversity, suggesting age selection. As age increased, observed TCR beta diversity per million T cells dropped in a roughly linear way, and a significant reduction was already evident by age 40. There was a strong correlation between observed TCR beta diversity and the percentage of naive T cells measured by flow cytometry.

V is pared back by 5 bases and J by 0 bases, with 11 bases lying between the germline termini. Counted from cysteine to phenylalanine, this CDR3 has 16 amino acids. The sequence is cut down to CDR3 DNA, 48 bases in frame from base 1. Taken from the germline V gene (reference sequence), the CDR1 and CDR2 loops are MNHEY and SMNVEV. Library preparation used 5' RACE. Sequencer: Illumina HiSeq 2500. A second PCR of roughly 7 to 11 cycles was performed with a sample-barcoded 5' primer and a J-beta primer mix. Each TCR beta cDNA molecule received a unique molecular identifier from a template-switch 5' adaptor carrying 12 random nucleotides. Each sample yielded at least 2.5 million CDR3-containing paired-end reads. First-strand cDNA synthesis was performed from all RNA using the Mint cDNA synthesis kit, with priming by a TRBC-specific oligonucleotide. After uracil-DNA glycosylase treatment, a first 18-cycle PCR used universal primers M1SS and BC2_uni_R on all cDNA. As for how the authors treated the data: For normalization, 1 million high-quality reads, each with a distinct molecular identifier, were randomly selected from each sample. Reads sharing molecular identifiers were discarded rather than binned into consensus sequences. MiTCR, set to a Q25 quality threshold and the strictest error-elimination algorithm, was used for CDR3 identification, clonotype clustering and error correction. Lower-bound total TCR beta diversity was estimated with a nonparametric unseen species model using Euler transformation. Using fastp trimming at Q25 and MiXCR clonotype assembly, TCRdb reanalyzed the public sequencing data and kept in-frame beta chains. Rows are combined by CDR3 protein, so each entry shows the most common genes and DNA. TCRdb's processing, not the authors' own work, is the source of the V and J calls. This sample has hundreds of thousands of distinct CDR3 sequences in its table, and around three fifths of those were observed once. The ten top clones hold about two fifths of the sample.

Here the chain combines TRBV27 and TRBJ2-6, and TRBD2 may be the D gene, going by 7 matching bases. What was sequenced was blood. This receptor was obtained from a man aged 55 to 70 in good health. At the DNA level, the sequence is TGTGCCAGCAGTGCGGGGGCTCTCTCTGGGGCCAACGTCCTGACTTTC. It is translated as CASSAGALSGANVLTF.